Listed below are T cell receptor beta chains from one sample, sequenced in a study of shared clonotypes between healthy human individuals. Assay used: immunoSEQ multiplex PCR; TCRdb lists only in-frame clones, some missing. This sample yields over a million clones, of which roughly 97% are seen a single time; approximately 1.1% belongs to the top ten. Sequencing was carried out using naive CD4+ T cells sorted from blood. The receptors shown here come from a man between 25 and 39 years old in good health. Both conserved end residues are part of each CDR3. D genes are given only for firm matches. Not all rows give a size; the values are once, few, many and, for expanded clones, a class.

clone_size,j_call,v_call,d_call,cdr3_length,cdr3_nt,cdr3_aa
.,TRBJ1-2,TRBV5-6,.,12,TGTGCCAGCAGCTTGGTGACTTATGGCTACACCTTC,CASSLVTYGYTF
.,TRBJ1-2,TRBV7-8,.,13,TGTGCCAGCAGCGGAAGCAGTAACTATGGCTACACCTTC,CASSGSSNYGYTF
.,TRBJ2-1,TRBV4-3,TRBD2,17,TGCGCCAGCAGCCAGGGACTAGCGGGATCCTCCTACAATGAGCAGTTCTTC,CASSQGLAGSSYNEQFF
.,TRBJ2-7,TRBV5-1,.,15,TGCGCCAGCAGCTTGGCCACTGTATATGATCACGAGCAGTACTTC,CASSLATVYDHEQYF
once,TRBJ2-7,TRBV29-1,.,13,TGCAGCGTTGAAGGGGCCACTCGATACGAGCAGTACTTC,CSVEGATRYEQYF
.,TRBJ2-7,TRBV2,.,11,TGTGCCAGCAGTGTTCTAGCTGAGCAGTACTTC,CASSVLAEQYF
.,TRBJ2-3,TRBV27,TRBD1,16,TGTGCCAGCAGTTTATCGTTGACAGGGTCAGGGGATACGCAGTATTTT,CASSLSLTGSGDTQYF
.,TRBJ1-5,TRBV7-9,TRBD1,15,TGTGCCAGCAGCTTAGCTTCCAGGGGGCATCAGCCCCAGCATTTT,CASSLASRGHQPQHF
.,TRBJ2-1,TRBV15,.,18,TGTGCCACCAGCAGCGATTTACCGAGGTTATCTGGCTACAATGAGCAGTTCTTC,CATSSDLPRLSGYNEQFF
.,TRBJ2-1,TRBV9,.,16,TGTGCCAGCAGCCAATCCTCGGGAACCTACTACAATGAGCAGTTCTTC,CASSQSSGTYYNEQFF
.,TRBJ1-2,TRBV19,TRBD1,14,TGTGCCAGTAACCCTGTCGGGACAGGGTTTGGCTACACCTTC,CASNPVGTGFGYTF
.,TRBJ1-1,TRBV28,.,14,TGTGCCAGCAGTTTAGAATATTTGAACACTGAAGCTTTCTTT,CASSLEYLNTEAFF
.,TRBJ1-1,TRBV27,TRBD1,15,TGTGCCAGCAGTGCGCCGGGACAGGGGTTTCCTGAAGCTTTCTTT,CASSAPGQGFPEAFF
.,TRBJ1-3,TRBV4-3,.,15,TGCGCCAGCAGCCAAGTAGGCAGCAGTGGAAACACCATATATTTT,CASSQVGSSGNTIYF
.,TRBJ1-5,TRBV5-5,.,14,TGTGCCAGCAGCCCCGATTTTTTCGGGAAGCCCCAGCATTTT,CASSPDFFGKPQHF
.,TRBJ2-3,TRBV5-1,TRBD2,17,TGCGCCAGCAGCCCAGGTCGACTAGCGGAATTCACAGATACGCAGTATTTT,CASSPGRLAEFTDTQYF
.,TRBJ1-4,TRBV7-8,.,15,TGTGCCAGCAGCCCCCGCCGGGAACTTAATGAAAAACTGTTTTTT,CASSPRRELNEKLFF
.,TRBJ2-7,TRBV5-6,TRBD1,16,TGTGCCAGCAGCTTGATGGCCGGGACAGGTTCCTACGAGCAGTACTTC,CASSLMAGTGSYEQYF
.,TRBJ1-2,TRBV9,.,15,TGTGCCAGCAGCGTAGGCCAGATTTCTAACTATGGCTACACCTTC,CASSVGQISNYGYTF
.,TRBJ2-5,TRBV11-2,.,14,TGTGCCAGCAGCAAACGCCAATTTGAGGAGACCCAGTACTTC,CASSKRQFEETQYF
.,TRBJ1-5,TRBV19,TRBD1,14,TGTGCCAGTAGTATCCAGGGGGGGCTTCAGCCCCAGCATTTT,CASSIQGGLQPQHF
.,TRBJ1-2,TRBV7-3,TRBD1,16,TGTGCCAGCAGCCCCGGGACAGGGTTTATGAACTATGGCTACACCTTC,CASSPGTGFMNYGYTF
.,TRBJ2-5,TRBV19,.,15,TGTGCCAGTAGTATCGGGCCAGTTGCTTCGGAGACCCAGTACTTC,CASSIGPVASETQYF
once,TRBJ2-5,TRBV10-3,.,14,TGTGCCATCAGTGAGTATAGGCCCCAAGAGACCCAGTACTTC,CAISEYRPQETQYF
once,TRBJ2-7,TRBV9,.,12,TGTGCCAGCAGCGCCAAGGTGGGCGAGCAGTACTTC,CASSAKVGEQYF
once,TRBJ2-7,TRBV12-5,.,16,TGTGCTAGTGGTTGGCCTGTTACTTACAGCTCCTACGAGCAGTACTTC,CASGWPVTYSSYEQYF
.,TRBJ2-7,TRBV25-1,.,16,TGTGCCAGCAGTCCGTCGGGGGACAGCGGGCCGGACGAGCAGTACTTC,CASSPSGDSGPDEQYF
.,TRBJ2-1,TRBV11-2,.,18,TGTGCCAGCAGCTCCGGGGGTCGGACAGGAGCTCCCTACAATGAGCAGTTCTTC,CASSSGGRTGAPYNEQFF
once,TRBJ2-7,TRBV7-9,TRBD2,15,TGTGCCAGCAGCCGTACTAGCGAGAGCTCCTACGAGCAGTACTTC,CASSRTSESSYEQYF
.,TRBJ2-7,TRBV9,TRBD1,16,TGTGCCAGCAGCCCGGCGACAGGGGGCGTAATTAACGAGCAGTACTTC,CASSPATGGVINEQYF
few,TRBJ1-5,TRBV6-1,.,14,TGTGCCAGCAGTGAAACCTGGGGAAATCAGCCCCAGCATTTT,CASSETWGNQPQHF
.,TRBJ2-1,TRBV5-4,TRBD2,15,TGTGCCAGCAGCTTGAAACTAGCGGTTTACAATGAGCAGTTCTTC,CASSLKLAVYNEQFF
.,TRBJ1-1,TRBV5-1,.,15,TGCGCCAGCAGCTATCGGACGGAATCGAACACTGAAGCTTTCTTT,CASSYRTESNTEAFF
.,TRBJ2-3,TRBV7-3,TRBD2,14,TGTGCCAGCAGCTCTGGCGGGAGCGCAGATACGCAGTATTTT,CASSSGGSADTQYF
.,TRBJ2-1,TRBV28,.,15,TGTGCCAGCAGTTTGCGGGGACGCCTTTTCAATGAGCAGTTCTTC,CASSLRGRLFNEQFF
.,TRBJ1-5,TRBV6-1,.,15,TGTGCCAGCAGTGACCAGTTTTATAGCAATCAGCCCCAGCATTTT,CASSDQFYSNQPQHF
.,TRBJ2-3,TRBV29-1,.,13,TGCAGCGAAAGAGGAGGGGGAACAGATACGCAGTATTTT,CSERGGGTDTQYF
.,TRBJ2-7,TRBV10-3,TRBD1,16,TGTGCCATCAGTGAGCCGGGACAGGGGAATTCCTACGAGCAGTACTTC,CAISEPGQGNSYEQYF
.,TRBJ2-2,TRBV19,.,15,TGTGCCAGCAACCCTCAGGAGGGTAGGGCCGGGGAGCTGTTTTTT,CASNPQEGRAGELFF
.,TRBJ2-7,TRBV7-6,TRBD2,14,TGTGCCAGCAGCAGAGGGACTAACTCCTACGAGCAGTACTTC,CASSRGTNSYEQYF
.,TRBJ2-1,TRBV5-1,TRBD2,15,TGCGCCAGCAGCTTGGATGGACTAGCGGGAGATGAGCAGTTCTTC,CASSLDGLAGDEQFF
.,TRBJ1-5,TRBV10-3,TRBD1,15,TGTGCCATCAGTGGACGGGACAGGTTCAATCAGCCCCAGCATTTT,CAISGRDRFNQPQHF
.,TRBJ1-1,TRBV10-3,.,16,TGTGCCATCAGTGATAAAAGAGGAGGGAAAGATACTGAAGCTTTCTTT,CAISDKRGGKDTEAFF
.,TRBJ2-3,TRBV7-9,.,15,TGTGCCAGCAGCTTCAACGGGGTAAACGCAGATACGCAGTATTTT,CASSFNGVNADTQYF
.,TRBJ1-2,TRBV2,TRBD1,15,TGTGCCAGCAGTGAAGGAGGGACAGGGCTTTATGGCTACACCTTC,CASSEGGTGLYGYTF
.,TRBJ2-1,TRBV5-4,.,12,TGTGCCAGCAGCCCAATAGGGAATGAGCAGTTCTTC,CASSPIGNEQFF
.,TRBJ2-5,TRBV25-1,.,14,TGTGCCAGCAGTGAAGTACACCCACAAGAGACCCAGTACTTC,CASSEVHPQETQYF
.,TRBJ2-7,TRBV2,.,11,TGTGCCAGCAGTACGGGGTACGAGCAGTACTTC,CASSTGYEQYF
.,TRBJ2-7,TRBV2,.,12,TGTGCCAGCAATGATGTCGGTTACGAGCAGTACTTC,CASNDVGYEQYF
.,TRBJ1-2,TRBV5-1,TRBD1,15,TGCGCCAGCAGCCCGGCGACAGGGGACAACTATGGCTACACCTTC,CASSPATGDNYGYTF
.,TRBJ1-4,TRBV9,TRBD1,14,TGTGCCAGCAGCTCAGGGGGGGAGGCAGAAAAACTGTTTTTT,CASSSGGEAEKLFF
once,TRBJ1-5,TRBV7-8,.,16,TGTGCCAGCAGCTTAGGGTGGACCGGTAGCAATCAGCCCCAGCATTTT,CASSLGWTGSNQPQHF